This T cell receptor (beta chain) was obtained from a study of blood T cells in healthy people across ages. Through a sample-barcoded 5' primer and a J-beta primer mix, a second PCR was run for roughly 7 to 12 cycles. From each sample, at least 2.5 million paired-end reads containing CDR3 were obtained. Each CDR3 protein gets one entry after TCRdb re-called the 5' RACE reads with MiXCR. Among about 690,000 distinct CDR3 sequences, approximately 40% were seen once, and the ten largest hold around 30%. Findings and caveats of the study: Without sorted subsets, naive and antigen-experienced compartments could not be conclusively compared. It was held that diversity estimates obtained from one million T cells represented underestimates.

As regards this clonotype: Its antigen remains unknown.

The TCR sequence derives from an older man in good health. The sequencing sample was made of blood.

CDR3 residues: CSARALGQDYEQYF. CDR3 DNA: TGCAGTGCTAGAGCGTTGGGACAGGACTACGAGCAGTACTTC. The J gene is TRBJ2-7, the V gene TRBV20-1; TRBD1 matches at 8 bases. Germline V CDR1 and CDR2: DFQATT, SNEGSKA (reference sequence). J lost 3 bases, V lost 1 base, and 5 bases had no gene match. This CDR3 region has 14 residues.